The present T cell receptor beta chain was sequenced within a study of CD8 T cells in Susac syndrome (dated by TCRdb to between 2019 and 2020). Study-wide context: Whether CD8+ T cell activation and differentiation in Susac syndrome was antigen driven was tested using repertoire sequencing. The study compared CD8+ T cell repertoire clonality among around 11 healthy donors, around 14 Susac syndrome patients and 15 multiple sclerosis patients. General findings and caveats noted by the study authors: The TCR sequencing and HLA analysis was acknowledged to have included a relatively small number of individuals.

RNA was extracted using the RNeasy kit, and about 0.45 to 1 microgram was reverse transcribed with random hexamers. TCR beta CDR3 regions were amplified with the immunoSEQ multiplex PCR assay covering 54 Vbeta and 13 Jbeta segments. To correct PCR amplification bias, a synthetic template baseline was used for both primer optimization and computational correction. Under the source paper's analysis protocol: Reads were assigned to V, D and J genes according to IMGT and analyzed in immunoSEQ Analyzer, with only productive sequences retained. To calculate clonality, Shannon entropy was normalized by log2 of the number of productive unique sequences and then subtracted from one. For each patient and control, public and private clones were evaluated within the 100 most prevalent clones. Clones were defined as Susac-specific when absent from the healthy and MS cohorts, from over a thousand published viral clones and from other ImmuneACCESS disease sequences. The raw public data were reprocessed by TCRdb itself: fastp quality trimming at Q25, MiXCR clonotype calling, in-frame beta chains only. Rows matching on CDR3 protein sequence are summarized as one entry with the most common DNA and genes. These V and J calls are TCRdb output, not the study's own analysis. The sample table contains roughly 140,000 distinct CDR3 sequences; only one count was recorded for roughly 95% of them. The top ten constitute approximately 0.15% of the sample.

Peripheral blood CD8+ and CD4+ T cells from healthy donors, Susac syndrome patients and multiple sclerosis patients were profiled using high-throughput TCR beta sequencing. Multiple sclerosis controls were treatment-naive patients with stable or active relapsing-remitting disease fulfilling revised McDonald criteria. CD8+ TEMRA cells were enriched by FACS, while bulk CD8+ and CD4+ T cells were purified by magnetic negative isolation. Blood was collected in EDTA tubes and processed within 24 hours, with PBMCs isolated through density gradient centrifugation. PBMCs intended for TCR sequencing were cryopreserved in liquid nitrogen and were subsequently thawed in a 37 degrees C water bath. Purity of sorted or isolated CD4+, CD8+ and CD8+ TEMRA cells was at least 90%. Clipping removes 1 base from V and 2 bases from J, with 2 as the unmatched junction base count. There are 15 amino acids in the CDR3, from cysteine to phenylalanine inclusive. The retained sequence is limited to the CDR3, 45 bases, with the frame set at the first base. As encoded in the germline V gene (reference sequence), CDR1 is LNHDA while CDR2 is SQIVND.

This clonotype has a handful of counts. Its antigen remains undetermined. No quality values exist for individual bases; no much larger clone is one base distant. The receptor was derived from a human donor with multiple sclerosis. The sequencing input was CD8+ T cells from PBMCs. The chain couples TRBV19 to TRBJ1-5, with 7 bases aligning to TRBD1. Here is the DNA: TGTGCCAGTAGTATAGGTACAGGGGGCAATCAGCCCCAGCATTTT. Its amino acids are CASSIGTGGNQPQHF.